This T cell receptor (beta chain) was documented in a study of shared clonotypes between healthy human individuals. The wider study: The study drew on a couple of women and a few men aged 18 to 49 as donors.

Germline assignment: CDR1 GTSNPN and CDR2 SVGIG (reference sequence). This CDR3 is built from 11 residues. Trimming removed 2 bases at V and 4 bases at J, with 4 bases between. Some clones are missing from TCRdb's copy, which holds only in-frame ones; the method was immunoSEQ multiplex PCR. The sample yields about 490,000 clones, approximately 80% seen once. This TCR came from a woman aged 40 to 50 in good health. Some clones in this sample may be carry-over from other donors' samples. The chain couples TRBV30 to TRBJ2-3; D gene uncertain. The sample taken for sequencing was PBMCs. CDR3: CAWSFSDTQYF. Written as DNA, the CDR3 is TGTGCCTGGAGTTTTTCAGATACGCAGTATTTT.